The 32 T cell receptor beta chains reported below all come from one sample, sequenced in a study of CD8 T cells in Susac syndrome. Random hexamers were used to reverse transcribe about 0.5 to 1 ug of RNA. TCRdb re-called the immunoSEQ multiplex PCR reads through MiXCR, storing one row per CDR3 protein. The sample has over 150,000 distinct CDR3 sequences; about 93% are singletons. The sample comprised CD4+ T cells from PBMCs. These receptors were collected from a human donor with multiple sclerosis.

The CDR3 DNA reads TGTGCCATCAGTTCCTTCAGGGGGAGTAATGAAAAACTGTTTTTT. It yields the protein CAISSFRGSNEKLFF. This chain connects TRBV10-3 to TRBJ1-4; 7 bases are a match to TRBD1. Trimming at V came to 5 bases and at J to 4 bases, leaving 7 bases not matched to a gene. The CDR3 extends over 15 amino acids. CDR1 ENHRY and CDR2 SYGVKD come from the germline V gene.

The chain is built from TRBV6-5 and TRBJ1-2; 8 bases map to TRBD1. CDR3 size: 12 residues. Germline values: CDR1 MNHEY, CDR2 SVGAGI. The ends lost 7 bases at V and 7 bases at J; junction bases unmatched: 5. DNA of the CDR3: TGTGCCAGCACCAGGGGGCAAGGTGGCTACACCTTC. Protein: CASTRGQGGYTF.

V gene TRBV5-1 combines with J gene TRBJ2-6, with TRBD2 identical over 7 bases. Trimming took 0 bases from V and 2 from J; bases not matched to a gene: 2. Germline V gives CDR1 SGHRS, CDR2 YFSETQ. The CDR3 extends over 16 amino acids. In nucleotides, the CDR3 is TGCGCCAGCAGCTTGGTGGCGGGGGCTGGGGCCAACGTCCTGACTTTC. Its translation: CASSLVAGAGANVLTF.

The chain combines TRBV29-1 with TRBJ2-1, with D hard to call. This CDR3 contains 13 residues. Trimming shortened V by 3 bases and J by 8 bases, and 14 bases separated the two germline ends. Germline V gene data show CDR1 as SQVTM and CDR2 as ANQGSEA. The CDR3 loop reads CSVEDLGTYEQFF. The DNA for the CDR3 is TGCAGCGTTGAGGATTTAGGAACATATGAGCAGTTCTTC.

The V gene is TRBV28, the J gene TRBJ1-5; D not resolved. The CDR3 covers 17 residues. Trimming pared 3 bases from V and 2 bases from J, leaving 17 bases between. From germline, CDR1 is MDHEN and CDR2 SYDVKM. The CDR3 sequence is CASSLLLQWTRNQPQHF. CDR3 bases: TGTGCCAGCAGTTTGTTATTACAGTGGACCCGCAATCAGCCCCAGCATTTT.

The gene calls are TRBV6-6 and TRBJ2-7, with D tentatively TRBD2 (6 bases). Germline V CDR1 and CDR2: MNHNY, SVGAGI (reference sequence). The CDR3 extends over 12 amino acids. V shed 9 bases and J shed 2 bases, with 11 bases lying between them. CDR3 loop: CASRDSPYEQYF. The CDR3 DNA sequence: TGTGCCAGTCGGGACTCCCCCTACGAGCAGTACTTC.

V usage is TRBV9 and J usage is TRBJ1-1; D is unresolved. The ends were cut back, 6 bases at V and 2 bases at J, with 11 bases in the middle. There are 13 residues in the CDR3. CDR1 is SGDLS, CDR2 YYNGEE, per germline. This CDR3 reads CASTPGHNTEAFF. The CDR3 nucleotides are TGTGCCAGCACCCCCGGGCACAACACTGAAGCTTTCTTT.

The gene calls are TRBV5-1 and TRBJ2-7, with TRBD2 matching 7 bases. Germline CDR1 is SGHRS and CDR2 is YFSETQ. This CDR3 is built from 14 residues. The V segment lost 1 base and the J segment 0 bases; nucleotides outside the gene matches: 1. CDR3 region: CASSLRGVSYEQYF. CDR3 DNA: TGCGCCAGCAGCTTGCGGGGGGTCTCCTACGAGCAGTACTTC.

The J gene is TRBJ2-7, the V gene TRBV7-9; D gene unclear. The CDR3 extends over 14 amino acids. CDR1 is SEHNR and CDR2 is FQNEAQ in the germline V gene (reference sequence). V lost 1 base, J lost 3 bases, and 10 bases lay in between. The CDR3: CASSLGQTGYEQYF. CDR3 bases: TGTGCCAGCAGCTTAGGCCAGACGGGCTACGAGCAGTACTTC.

In DNA, the CDR3 is TGCGCCAGCAGCCAAGTTGTTTGGGAGGCTACGCAGTATTTT. Protein sequence: CASSQVVWEATQYF. V is TRBV4-3 and J is TRBJ2-3; possibly TRBD2 for D (6 bases). This CDR3 is 14 amino acids long. V lost 1 base and J 8 bases, leaving 13 bases between the germline ends. Germline V lookup: CDR1 LGHNA, CDR2 YSLEER.

The V gene is TRBV6-1, the J gene TRBJ2-7; D remains unclear. The CDR3 is 18 residues long. Germline CDR1 and CDR2: MNHNS and SASEGT. Trimming took 5 bases from V and 3 from J, leaving 26 bases between them. The DNA for the CDR3 is TGTGCCAGCAGTCCCCGGGTCTCATTCGGTCCGGCATACTACGAGCAGTACTTC. Translated, it gives CASSPRVSFGPAYYEQYF.

A single count supports this clonotype. J is TRBJ2-1 and V is TRBV11-2; 11 bases are a match to TRBD2. This CDR3 is built from 14 residues. Germline V lookup: CDR1 SGHAT, CDR2 FQNNGV. Trimming removed 3 bases from V and 7 bases from J; junction bases left unmatched: 2. The CDR3 DNA reads TGTGCCAGCAGCTTTAGCGGGGGGGGTAATGAGCAGTTCTTC. Its translation: CASSFSGGGNEQFF.

The V and J genes are TRBV7-2 and TRBJ1-5; no reliable D call. Germline V gene data show CDR1 as SGHTA and CDR2 as FQGNSA. Trimming cost V 4 bases and J 0 bases, with 16 bases left between them. The CDR3 has 17 residues. CDR3 in amino acids: CASSSRGTPYSNQPQHF. CDR3 nucleotide sequence: TGTGCCAGCAGCTCTCGGGGAACACCTTATAGCAATCAGCCCCAGCATTTT. The full variable domain, with the rest looked up from reference TRBV7-2 and TRBJ1-5, is GAGVSQSPSNKVTEKGKDVELRCDPISGHTALYWYRQSLGQGLEFLIYFQGNSAPDKSGLPSDRFSAERTGGSVSTLTIQRTQQEDSAVYLCASSSRGTPYSNQPQHFGDGTRLSIL.

This sequence joins TRBV27 and TRBJ1-4; D is perhaps TRBD1 (6 bases). Germline-derived CDR1 and CDR2 are MNHEY and SMNVEV (reference sequence). Trimming stripped 1 base from V and 6 bases from J, with 12 bases between. The CDR3 extends over 15 amino acids. The CDR3 region is CASSLFGSGDEKLFF. As DNA, the CDR3 is TGTGCCAGCAGTTTATTCGGGTCAGGGGATGAAAAACTGTTTTTT. The whole variable domain, filled in from reference TRBV27 and TRBJ1-4, reads EAQVTQNPRYLITVTGKKLTVTCSQNMNHEYMSWYRQDPGLGLRQIYYSMNVEVTDKGDVPEGYKVSRKEKRNFPLILESPSPNQTSLYFCASSLFGSGDEKLFFGSGTQLSVL.

The chain joins TRBV11-2 to TRBJ2-5, with 9 bases that match TRBD1. Germline-derived CDR1 and CDR2 are SGHAT and FQNNGV. After removal of 3 bases from V and 7 bases from J, the junction contained 3 bases not matched to a gene. The CDR3 has 13 amino acids. This CDR3 is CASSLGQGRTQYF. CDR3 nucleotides: TGTGCCAGCAGCTTGGGACAGGGCCGGACCCAGTACTTC.

The J gene is TRBJ1-5, the V gene TRBV20-1; TRBD1 might be the D (5 bases). V shed 0 bases and J shed 5 bases, with 8 bases lying between them. The CDR3 contains 13 residues. The germline V gene has CDR1 DFQATT and CDR2 SNEGSKA (reference sequence). The CDR3 loop reads CSARERGHQPQHF. As DNA, the CDR3 is TGCAGTGCTAGAGAACGGGGACATCAGCCCCAGCATTTT.

V is TRBV5-1 and J is TRBJ2-7; no clear D. The CDR3 extends over 14 amino acids. The V gene lost 1 base and the J gene lost 1 base, with 9 bases spanning the gap. The germline gives CDR1 SGHRS, CDR2 YFSETQ. The CDR3 is CASSLSVTSYEQYF. In DNA form, the CDR3 reads TGCGCCAGCAGCTTGTCCGTAACGTCCTACGAGCAGTACTTC.

This clonotype was recorded only once. The J gene is TRBJ2-2, the V gene TRBV20-1; the D call may be TRBD1 or TRBD2 (6 bases each). V was shortened by 6 bases and J by 11 bases, with 13 bases between the two germline ends. In germline, CDR1 is DFQATT, CDR2 SNEGSKA (reference sequence). The CDR3 is 11 amino acids. The CDR3 is CSASRGPELFF. CDR3 bases: TGCAGTGCATCTCGGGGGCCCGAGCTGTTTTTT.

This sequence joins TRBV7-2 and TRBJ1-2, with TRBD1 identical over 9 bases. Germline CDR1 is SGHTA and CDR2 is FQGNSA. J gave up 5 bases and V 3 bases, and 7 bases lay outside the gene matches. This CDR3 is 15 amino acids long. As DNA, the CDR3 is TGTGCCAGCAGCTTTGCGGGACAGGGAGGGTATGGCTACACCTTC. It specifies CASSFAGQGGYGYTF. Full variable domain (outside the CDR3, taken from reference TRBV7-2 and TRBJ1-2): GAGVSQSPSNKVTEKGKDVELRCDPISGHTALYWYRQSLGQGLEFLIYFQGNSAPDKSGLPSDRFSAERTGGSVSTLTIQRTQQEDSAVYLCASSFAGQGGYGYTFGSGTRLTVV.

V usage is TRBV15 and J usage is TRBJ2-5; maybe TRBD1 (6 bases). The CDR3 has 12 amino acids. With 3 bases removed from V and 14 bases from J, the gap between germline ends came to 16 bases. CDR1 and CDR2 (germline): LNHNV, YYDKDF (reference sequence). The CDR3 reads CATSRVPGQSYF. As DNA, the CDR3 is TGTGCCACCAGCAGGGTACCGGGACAATCTTACTTC.

The CDR3 bases are TGCAGTGCCAACGAGGGGGGAGGGCAAAATGAGCAGTTCTTC. Its translation: CSANEGGGQNEQFF. The genes are TRBV20-1 and TRBJ2-1; possible D gene TRBD2, 7 bases. This CDR3 is 14 amino acids long. Per the germline V gene, CDR1 is DFQATT and CDR2 is SNEGSKA (reference sequence). Deletions cut 6 bases from V and 7 bases from J, with 19 bases between.

The chain combines TRBV6-6 with TRBJ1-1; D is unclear. From germline, CDR1 is MNHNY and CDR2 SVGAGI (reference sequence). V was clipped by 7 bases and J by 0 bases, with 18 bases between them. The CDR3 sequence is 16 residues long. CDR3 protein: CASTPGEVGLNTEAFF. Here the CDR3 DNA reads TGTGCCAGCACCCCTGGCGAGGTAGGGCTGAACACTGAAGCTTTCTTT.

CDR3 nucleotide sequence: TGTGCCAGTAGCAGGACCGGCGGCATGGACGGCTACACCTTC. Translation: CASSRTGGMDGYTF. This chain links TRBV19 with TRBJ1-2; D unclear. The germline V and J ends were trimmed by 6 bases and 8 bases, with 19 bases remaining between them. Germline V gene lookup returns CDR1 LNHDA and CDR2 SQIVND (reference sequence). CDR3 size: 14 residues.

The chain couples TRBV5-1 to TRBJ2-7; 13 nucleotides match TRBD2. The CDR3 is 14 residues long. Per the germline V gene, CDR1 is SGHRS and CDR2 is YFSETQ. With 4 bases clipped from V and 7 bases from J, the junction kept 5 bases outside the gene matches. The CDR3 DNA is TGCGCCAGCAGCGGGACTAGCGGGATGGGGGAGCAGTACTTC. This translates into CASSGTSGMGEQYF.

V gene TRBV19 combines with J gene TRBJ1-5; unclear D gene. The CDR3 sequence is 14 residues long. CDR1 is LNHDA and CDR2 is SQIVND in the germline V gene (reference sequence). The V and J ends lost 3 bases and 2 bases respectively, with 8 bases between them. This chain's CDR3 is CASSIQWGNQPQHF. The CDR3 DNA reads as TGTGCCAGTAGTATCCAATGGGGCAATCAGCCCCAGCATTTT.

The chain joins TRBV10-1 to TRBJ2-5; 10 nucleotides agree with TRBD2. The J segment lost 5 bases and the V segment lost 3 bases, leaving 9 bases of the junction unmatched. This CDR3 has 16 residues. Germline V gene sequence: CDR1 WNHNN, CDR2 SYGVQD (reference sequence). CDR3 region: CASSDVAGGPTETQYF. Written as DNA, the CDR3 is TGCGCCAGCAGTGATGTAGCGGGAGGCCCTACGGAGACCCAGTACTTC.

The CDR3, as DNA: TGTGCCAGCAGCCAGACGCCCACTAATGAAAAACTGTTTTTT. As protein: CASSQTPTNEKLFF. The V gene is TRBV3-1, the J gene TRBJ1-4; D unresolved. This CDR3 spans 14 amino acids. Per the germline V gene, CDR1 is LGHDT and CDR2 is YNNKEL (reference sequence). V dropped 3 bases and J dropped 2 bases, with 7 bases sitting between them.

V gene TRBV10-1 combines with J gene TRBJ2-5, with TRBD2 identical over 11 bases. The CDR3 has 17 residues. CDR1 and CDR2 (germline): WNHNN, SYGVQD (reference sequence). Unmatched junction bases numbered 8, after V lost 5 bases and J lost 0 bases. This CDR3 reads CASSNRPGLADQETQYF. DNA of the CDR3: TGCGCCAGCAGTAACCGGCCGGGACTAGCGGACCAAGAGACCCAGTACTTC.

The chain employs TRBV7-9 and TRBJ2-3; D is ambiguous. The CDR3 runs to 14 residues. Trimming removed 2 bases at V and 2 bases at J, with 8 bases between. Germline V gene lookup returns CDR1 SEHNR and CDR2 FQNEAQ (reference sequence). CDR3 sequence reads: CASSLNLNTDTQYF. The CDR3 DNA sequence: TGTGCCAGCAGCTTAAACCTTAACACAGATACGCAGTATTTT.

The gene calls are TRBV18 and TRBJ1-1, with D hard to call. This CDR3 comprises 14 residues. The ends were cut back, 4 bases at V and 5 bases at J, with 14 bases in the middle. Germline CDR1 and CDR2: KGHSH and LQKENI. CDR3 bases: TGTGCCAGCTCACGGAAGGAGGAGAGAACTGAAGCTTTCTTT. It specifies CASSRKEERTEAFF.

The table lists this clonotype with a count of one. The rearrangement links TRBV6-6 to TRBJ1-1, with D possibly TRBD1 on 5 matching bases. V was shortened by 5 bases and J by 10 bases, with 14 bases between the two germline ends. Germline CDR1 reads MNHNY; CDR2 reads SVGAGI (reference sequence). There are 12 residues in the CDR3. The CDR3 DNA follows: TGTGCCAGCAGTACTGGGGGGGGTTTAGCTTTCTTT. This gives the protein CASSTGGGLAFF.

This rearrangement joins TRBV5-4 to TRBJ2-1; D not certain. The germline V gene has CDR1 SGHNT and CDR2 YYREEE (reference sequence). The CDR3 covers 15 residues. Trimming removed 4 bases from V and 1 base from J, with 12 bases in between. The CDR3 sequence is CASSLGLESYNEQFF. The DNA for the CDR3 is TGTGCCAGCAGCCTCGGTCTGGAATCCTACAATGAGCAGTTCTTC.